The rows below give T cell receptor beta chains drawn from one sample of a study of control samples from healthy donors and cancer patients. Some clones are missing from TCRdb's copy, which holds only in-frame ones; the method was immunoSEQ multiplex PCR. The repertoire includes roughly 100,000 clones, 92% of them detected once, and about 2.9% sits in the top ten. Material: blood. Receptors originate from a human donor in good health. The donor label of this sample is uncertain. Both conserved end residues are part of each CDR3. A D gene is named only where the DNA matches it firmly. Expanded clones are given a class, and other clones once, few, many or no size at all.

d_gene: TRBD2; v_gene: TRBV5-6; j_gene: TRBJ2-3; abundance: -; CDR3nt: TGTGCCAGCAGCCTAAGACTAGCGAATAGGCCGGATACGCAGTATTTT; CDR3aa: CASSLRLANRPDTQYF
d_gene: -; v_gene: TRBV7-2; j_gene: TRBJ1-6; abundance: -; CDR3nt: TGTGCCAGCAGCCCCGGTGGACAGAATTCACCCCTCCACTTT; CDR3aa: CASSPGGQNSPLHF
d_gene: -; v_gene: TRBV5-1; j_gene: TRBJ1-1; abundance: once; CDR3nt: TGCGCCAGCAGCCTAGTCGACGGCGACACTGAAGCTTTCTTT; CDR3aa: CASSLVDGDTEAFF
d_gene: -; v_gene: TRBV18; j_gene: TRBJ1-6; abundance: -; CDR3nt: TGTGCCAGCTCACAAAGACAGACTAATTCACCCCTCCACTTT; CDR3aa: CASSQRQTNSPLHF
d_gene: -; v_gene: TRBV5-6; j_gene: TRBJ1-1; abundance: -; CDR3nt: TGTGCCAGCAGGGCCATCAACATGAACACTGAAGCTTTCTTT; CDR3aa: CASRAINMNTEAFF
d_gene: -; v_gene: TRBV24-1; j_gene: TRBJ2-7; abundance: -; CDR3nt: TGTGCCACCAGGCAGGGAGACGAGCAGTACTTC; CDR3aa: CATRQGDEQYF
d_gene: -; v_gene: TRBV4-3; j_gene: TRBJ2-3; abundance: few; CDR3nt: TGCGCCAGCAGCCAACAAGCCGGGTCCACAGATACGCAGTATTTT; CDR3aa: CASSQQAGSTDTQYF
d_gene: TRBD1; v_gene: TRBV19; j_gene: TRBJ1-5; abundance: -; CDR3nt: TGTGCCAGTAGTACCACGACAGGGTGGAATCAGCCCCAGCATTTT; CDR3aa: CASSTTTGWNQPQHF
d_gene: -; v_gene: TRBV5-1; j_gene: TRBJ2-5; abundance: -; CDR3nt: TGCGCCAGCAGCTTAACAGGGAAGGGGACGGAGACCCAGTACTTC; CDR3aa: CASSLTGKGTETQYF
d_gene: TRBD1; v_gene: TRBV24-1; j_gene: TRBJ1-5; abundance: -; CDR3nt: TGTGCCACCAGCGGACAGGGGTTAAATCAGCCCCAGCATTTT; CDR3aa: CATSGQGLNQPQHF
d_gene: -; v_gene: TRBV9; j_gene: TRBJ1-6; abundance: -; CDR3nt: TGTGCCAGCAGCGTAGCCCAGGGTGATTCACCCCTCCACTTT; CDR3aa: CASSVAQGDSPLHF
d_gene: TRBD2; v_gene: TRBV27; j_gene: TRBJ2-2; abundance: -; CDR3nt: TGTGCCAGCAGTTTGACGGCGGGGGGGAACACCGGGGAGCTGTTTTTT; CDR3aa: CASSLTAGGNTGELFF
d_gene: -; v_gene: TRBV3-1/TRBV3-2; j_gene: TRBJ1-1; abundance: once; CDR3nt: TGTGCCAGCAGCCAACGCGCGGGGTCGCCTGAAGCTTTCTTT; CDR3aa: CASSQRAGSPEAFF
d_gene: -; v_gene: TRBV3-1/TRBV3-2; j_gene: TRBJ1-3; abundance: -; CDR3nt: TGTGCCAGCAGCCAAGAGAGCGCAGGCGTCCGAAACACCATATATTTT; CDR3aa: CASSQESAGVRNTIYF
d_gene: -; v_gene: TRBV6-5; j_gene: TRBJ1-2; abundance: -; CDR3nt: TGTGCCAGCAGCGACCTCCTGGGGTATGGCTACACCTTC; CDR3aa: CASSDLLGYGYTF
d_gene: -; v_gene: TRBV5-6; j_gene: TRBJ2-3; abundance: -; CDR3nt: TGTGCCAGCAGCGACGCAGATACGCAGTATTTT; CDR3aa: CASSDADTQYF
d_gene: -; v_gene: TRBV21-1; j_gene: TRBJ2-4; abundance: -; CDR3nt: TGTGCCAGCCATCTTTGGGGGGCCAAAAACATTCAGTACTTC; CDR3aa: CASHLWGAKNIQYF
d_gene: TRBD2; v_gene: TRBV7-2; j_gene: TRBJ2-1; abundance: -; CDR3nt: TGTGCCAGCAGCACCTGGGGAGGGGATGAGCAGTTCTTC; CDR3aa: CASSTWGGDEQFF
d_gene: -; v_gene: TRBV27; j_gene: TRBJ2-6; abundance: -; CDR3nt: TGTGCCAGCGGTCGGACATCGATCAGCTCTGGGGCCAACGTCCTGACTTTC; CDR3aa: CASGRTSISSGANVLTF
d_gene: -; v_gene: TRBV12-3/TRBV12-4; j_gene: TRBJ2-2; abundance: -; CDR3nt: TGTGCTGGACGGGGGGCTGCCGGGGAGCTGTTTTTT; CDR3aa: CAGRGAAGELFF
d_gene: TRBD1; v_gene: TRBV6-5; j_gene: TRBJ1-1; abundance: -; CDR3nt: TGTGCCAGCAGTTACCACCCGGGACAGGGCACTGAAGCTTTCTTT; CDR3aa: CASSYHPGQGTEAFF
d_gene: -; v_gene: TRBV6-1; j_gene: TRBJ1-2; abundance: -; CDR3nt: TGTGCCAGCAGTTCGGACAGACTGGGCTACACCTTC; CDR3aa: CASSSDRLGYTF
d_gene: -; v_gene: TRBV30; j_gene: TRBJ1-1; abundance: once; CDR3nt: TGTGCCTGGACCGCCGGGGGGATGATCTCTGAAGCTTTCTTT; CDR3aa: CAWTAGGMISEAFF
d_gene: -; v_gene: TRBV7-3; j_gene: TRBJ2-3; abundance: -; CDR3nt: TGTGCCAGCAGCCCCAGGGTGTTAGGCCTCACAGATACGCAGTATTTT; CDR3aa: CASSPRVLGLTDTQYF
d_gene: -; v_gene: TRBV4-1; j_gene: TRBJ1-6; abundance: once; CDR3nt: TGCGCCAGCTCGAGGGAGGGGGTCCCCCTTAATTCACCCCTCCACTTT; CDR3aa: CASSREGVPLNSPLHF
d_gene: -; v_gene: TRBV19; j_gene: TRBJ1-5; abundance: once; CDR3nt: TGTGCCAGTAGTCTCAGGCGGGATAACAATCAGCCCCAGCATTTT; CDR3aa: CASSLRRDNNQPQHF
d_gene: -; v_gene: TRBV13; j_gene: TRBJ1-5; abundance: -; CDR3nt: TGTGCCAGCAGCTTAGGAGGAGGGCAGGGTCAGCCCCAGCATTTT; CDR3aa: CASSLGGGQGQPQHF
d_gene: TRBD1; v_gene: TRBV2; j_gene: TRBJ1-2; abundance: -; CDR3nt: TGTGCCAGCAGTGAAACAGGGGGATATGGCTACACCTTC; CDR3aa: CASSETGGYGYTF
d_gene: -; v_gene: TRBV4-1; j_gene: TRBJ1-2; abundance: few; CDR3nt: TGCGCCAGCAGCCAGGGTTATGGCTACACCTTC; CDR3aa: CASSQGYGYTF
d_gene: -; v_gene: TRBV28; j_gene: TRBJ2-3; abundance: -; CDR3nt: TGTGCCAGCAGTTCTCCAAGTTGGGGCGCAGATACGCAGTATTTT; CDR3aa: CASSSPSWGADTQYF
d_gene: -; v_gene: TRBV28; j_gene: TRBJ1-5; abundance: few; CDR3nt: TGTGCCAGCAGCGCATATTCTAGCAATCAGCCCCAGCATTTT; CDR3aa: CASSAYSSNQPQHF
d_gene: TRBD1; v_gene: TRBV14; j_gene: TRBJ1-4; abundance: once; CDR3nt: TGTGCCAGCAGCCAATATGGACAGGGATCGAATGAAAAACTGTTTTTT; CDR3aa: CASSQYGQGSNEKLFF
d_gene: -; v_gene: TRBV5-4; j_gene: TRBJ2-7; abundance: -; CDR3nt: TGTGCCAGCAGCTTGTGGGGCGCCTACGAGCAGTACTTC; CDR3aa: CASSLWGAYEQYF
d_gene: TRBD1; v_gene: TRBV3-1/TRBV3-2; j_gene: TRBJ1-1; abundance: -; CDR3nt: TGTGCCAGCAGCCTTTCTACAGGGGGCGGTCGGACTGAAGCTTTCTTT; CDR3aa: CASSLSTGGGRTEAFF
d_gene: -; v_gene: TRBV15; j_gene: TRBJ1-1; abundance: few; CDR3nt: TGTGCCACCAGCAGAGAGAAGGGACAGAACACTGAAGCTTTCTTT; CDR3aa: CATSREKGQNTEAFF
d_gene: -; v_gene: TRBV19; j_gene: TRBJ2-3; abundance: -; CDR3nt: TGTGCCAGTAGCACGGGGAAAGCGCAGTATTTT; CDR3aa: CASSTGKAQYF
d_gene: -; v_gene: TRBV24-1; j_gene: TRBJ1-1; abundance: -; CDR3nt: TGTGCCACCAGTGATTTTAAGGGAGAAGCTTTCTTT; CDR3aa: CATSDFKGEAFF
d_gene: TRBD2; v_gene: TRBV7-8; j_gene: TRBJ2-3; abundance: -; CDR3nt: TGTGCCAGCAGCGAGAGAGCGGGGAGCACAGATACGCAGTATTTT; CDR3aa: CASSERAGSTDTQYF
d_gene: TRBD1; v_gene: TRBV15; j_gene: TRBJ1-6; abundance: -; CDR3nt: TGTGCCACCAGCAGAGCCGGGACAGGGGATTCACCCCTCCACTTT; CDR3aa: CATSRAGTGDSPLHF
d_gene: -; v_gene: TRBV9; j_gene: TRBJ1-2; abundance: -; CDR3nt: TGTGCCAGCAGCGCCTCGACAGGCGGCTACACCTTC; CDR3aa: CASSASTGGYTF
d_gene: TRBD2; v_gene: TRBV19; j_gene: TRBJ2-5; abundance: -; CDR3nt: TGTGCCAGTAGTATATGGACTAGCGGGGGGGTGGTGACCCAGTACTTC; CDR3aa: CASSIWTSGGVVTQYF
d_gene: -; v_gene: TRBV29-1; j_gene: TRBJ2-3; abundance: -; CDR3nt: TGCAGCGTTGAAGAAAGAAACAGGGGCACAGATACGCAGTATTTT; CDR3aa: CSVEERNRGTDTQYF
d_gene: -; v_gene: TRBV20-1; j_gene: TRBJ1-6; abundance: -; CDR3nt: TGCAGTGCTAGAGTATGGAATACCCTCCACTTT; CDR3aa: CSARVWNTLHF
d_gene: TRBD1; v_gene: TRBV5-1; j_gene: TRBJ1-1; abundance: -; CDR3nt: TGCGCCAGCAGCTTGGAAGGGACAGTCTTGAACACTGAAGCTTTCTTT; CDR3aa: CASSLEGTVLNTEAFF